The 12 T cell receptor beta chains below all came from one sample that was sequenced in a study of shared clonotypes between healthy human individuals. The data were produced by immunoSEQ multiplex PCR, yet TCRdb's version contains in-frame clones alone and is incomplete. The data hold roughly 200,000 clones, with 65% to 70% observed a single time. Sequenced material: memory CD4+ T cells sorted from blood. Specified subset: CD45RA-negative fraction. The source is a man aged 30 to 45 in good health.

The CDR3 DNA sequence: TGTGCCAGCAGCTTGGGGGGCGGGGCCGTGGGTGAGCAGTTCTTC. As protein: CASSLGGGAVGEQFF. This chain links TRBV5-4 with TRBJ2-1; perhaps TRBD2 as D (6 bases). Trimming removed 0 bases at V and 9 bases at J, with 16 bases between. Germline CDR1 reads SGHNT; CDR2 reads YYREEE (reference sequence). CDR3 length: 15 amino acids.

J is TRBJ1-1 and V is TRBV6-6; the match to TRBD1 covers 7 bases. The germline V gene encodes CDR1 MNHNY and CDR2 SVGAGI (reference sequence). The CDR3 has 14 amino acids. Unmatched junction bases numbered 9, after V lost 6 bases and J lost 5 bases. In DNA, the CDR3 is TGTGCCAGCAGGACAAGGGACAGTCAGACTGAAGCTTTCTTT. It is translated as CASRTRDSQTEAFF.

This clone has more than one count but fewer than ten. The CDR3 DNA follows: TGTGCCAGCAGCTCCCTTTACTACAATGAGCAGTTCTTC. It encodes CASSSLYYNEQFF. The chain carries TRBV9 and TRBJ2-1; D uncertain. The V end lost 4 bases, the J end lost 3 bases, and 8 bases lay between the germline ends. Germline loops: CDR1 SGDLS, CDR2 YYNGEE. There are 13 residues in the CDR3.

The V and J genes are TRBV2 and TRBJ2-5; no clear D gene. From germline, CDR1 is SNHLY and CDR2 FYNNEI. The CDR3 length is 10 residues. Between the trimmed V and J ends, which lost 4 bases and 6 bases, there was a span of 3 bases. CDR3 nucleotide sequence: TGTGCCAGCAGTGCGCAGACCCAGTACTTC. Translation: CASSAQTQYF.

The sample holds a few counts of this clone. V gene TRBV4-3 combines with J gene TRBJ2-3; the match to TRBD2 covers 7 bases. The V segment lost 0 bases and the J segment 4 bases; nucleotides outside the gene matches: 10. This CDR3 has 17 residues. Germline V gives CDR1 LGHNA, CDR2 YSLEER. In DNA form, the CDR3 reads TGCGCCAGCAGCCAAGACTACGCGGGAGTGAGATCAGATACGCAGTATTTT. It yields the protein CASSQDYAGVRSDTQYF.

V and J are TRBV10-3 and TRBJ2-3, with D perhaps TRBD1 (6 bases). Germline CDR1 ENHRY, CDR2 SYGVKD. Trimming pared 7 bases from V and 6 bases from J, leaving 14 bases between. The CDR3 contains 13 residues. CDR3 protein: CAINPGVGDTQYF. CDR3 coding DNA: TGTGCCATCAATCCAGGGGTAGGGGATACGCAGTATTTT.

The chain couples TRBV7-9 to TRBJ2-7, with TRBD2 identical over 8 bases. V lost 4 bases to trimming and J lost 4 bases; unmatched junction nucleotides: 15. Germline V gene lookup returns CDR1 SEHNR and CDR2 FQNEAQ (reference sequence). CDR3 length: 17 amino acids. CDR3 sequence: CASSSSVMAGGAYEQYF. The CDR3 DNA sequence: TGTGCCAGCAGCTCCTCCGTCATGGCGGGGGGAGCGTACGAGCAGTACTTC. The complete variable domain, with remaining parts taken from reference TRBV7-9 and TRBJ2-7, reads DTGVSQNPRHKITKRGQNVTFRCDPISEHNRLYWYRQTLGQGPEFLTYFQNEAQLEKSRLLSDRFSAERPKGSFSTLEIQRTEQGDSAMYLCASSSSVMAGGAYEQYFGPGTRLTVT.

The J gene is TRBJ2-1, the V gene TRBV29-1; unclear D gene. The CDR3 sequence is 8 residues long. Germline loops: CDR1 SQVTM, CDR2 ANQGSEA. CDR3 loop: CSSNEQFF. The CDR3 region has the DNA TGCAGTTCTAATGAGCAGTTCTTC.

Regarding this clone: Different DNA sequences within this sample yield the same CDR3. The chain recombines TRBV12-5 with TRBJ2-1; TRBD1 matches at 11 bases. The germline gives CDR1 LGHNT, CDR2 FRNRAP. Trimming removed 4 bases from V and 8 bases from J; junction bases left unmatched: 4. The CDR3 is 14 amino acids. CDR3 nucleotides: TGTGCTAGTGGTTCGGACAGGGGGCGGGATGAGCAGTTCTTC. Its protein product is CASGSDRGRDEQFF.

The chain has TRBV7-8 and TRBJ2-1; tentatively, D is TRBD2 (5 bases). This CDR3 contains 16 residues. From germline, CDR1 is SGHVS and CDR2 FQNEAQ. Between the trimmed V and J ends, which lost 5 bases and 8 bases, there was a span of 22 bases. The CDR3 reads CASSPRASVGVHEQFF. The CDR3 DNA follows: TGTGCCAGCAGCCCGCGGGCGAGTGTGGGAGTCCATGAGCAGTTCTTC.

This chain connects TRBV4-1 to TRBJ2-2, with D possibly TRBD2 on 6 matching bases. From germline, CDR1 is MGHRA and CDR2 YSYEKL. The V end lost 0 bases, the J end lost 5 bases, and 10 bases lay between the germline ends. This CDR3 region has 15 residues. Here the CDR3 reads CASSQDSGGTGELFF. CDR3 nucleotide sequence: TGCGCCAGCAGCCAAGATAGCGGAGGTACCGGGGAGCTGTTTTTT.

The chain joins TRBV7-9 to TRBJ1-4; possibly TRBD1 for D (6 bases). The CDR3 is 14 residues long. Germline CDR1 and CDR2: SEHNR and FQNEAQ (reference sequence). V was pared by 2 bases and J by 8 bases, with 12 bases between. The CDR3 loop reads CASSLRGGEEKLFF. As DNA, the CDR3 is TGTGCCAGCAGCTTACGAGGGGGTGAGGAAAAACTGTTTTTT.